This TCR beta chain emerged from a study of T cell changes during pregnancy in multiple sclerosis. TCRdb keeps only in-frame clones here, not all; method: immunoSEQ multiplex PCR. This repertoire shows some 80,000 clones, 92% found once; its top ten account for 1.4% to 1.5%. Here the sequenced sample was peripheral blood, taken before pregnancy. The clonotype comes from a female donor with multiple sclerosis, enrolled in a pregnancy study.

In DNA, the CDR3 is TGTGCCAGCAGTAATAACAGGGGGATGAACACTGAAGCTTTCTTT. It translates to CASSNNRGMNTEAFF. The chain combines TRBV6-6 with TRBJ1-1, with TRBD1 matching 8 bases. Germline lookup yields CDR1 MNHNY and CDR2 SVGAGI (reference sequence). The CDR3 contains 15 residues. Trimming at V came to 5 bases and at J to 0 bases, leaving 5 bases not matched to a gene.